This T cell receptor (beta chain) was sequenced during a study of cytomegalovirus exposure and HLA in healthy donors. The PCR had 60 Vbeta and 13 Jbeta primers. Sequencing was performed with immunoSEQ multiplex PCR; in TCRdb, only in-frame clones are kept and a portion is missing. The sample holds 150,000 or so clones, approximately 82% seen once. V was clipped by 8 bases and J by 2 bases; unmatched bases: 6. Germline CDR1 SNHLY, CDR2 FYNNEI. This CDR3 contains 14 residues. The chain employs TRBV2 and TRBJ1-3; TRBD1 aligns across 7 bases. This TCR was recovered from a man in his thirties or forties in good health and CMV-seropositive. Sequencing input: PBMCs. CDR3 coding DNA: TGTGCCAGCCTTAATCAGGGGGCTGGAAACACCATATATTTT. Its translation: CASLNQGAGNTIYF.